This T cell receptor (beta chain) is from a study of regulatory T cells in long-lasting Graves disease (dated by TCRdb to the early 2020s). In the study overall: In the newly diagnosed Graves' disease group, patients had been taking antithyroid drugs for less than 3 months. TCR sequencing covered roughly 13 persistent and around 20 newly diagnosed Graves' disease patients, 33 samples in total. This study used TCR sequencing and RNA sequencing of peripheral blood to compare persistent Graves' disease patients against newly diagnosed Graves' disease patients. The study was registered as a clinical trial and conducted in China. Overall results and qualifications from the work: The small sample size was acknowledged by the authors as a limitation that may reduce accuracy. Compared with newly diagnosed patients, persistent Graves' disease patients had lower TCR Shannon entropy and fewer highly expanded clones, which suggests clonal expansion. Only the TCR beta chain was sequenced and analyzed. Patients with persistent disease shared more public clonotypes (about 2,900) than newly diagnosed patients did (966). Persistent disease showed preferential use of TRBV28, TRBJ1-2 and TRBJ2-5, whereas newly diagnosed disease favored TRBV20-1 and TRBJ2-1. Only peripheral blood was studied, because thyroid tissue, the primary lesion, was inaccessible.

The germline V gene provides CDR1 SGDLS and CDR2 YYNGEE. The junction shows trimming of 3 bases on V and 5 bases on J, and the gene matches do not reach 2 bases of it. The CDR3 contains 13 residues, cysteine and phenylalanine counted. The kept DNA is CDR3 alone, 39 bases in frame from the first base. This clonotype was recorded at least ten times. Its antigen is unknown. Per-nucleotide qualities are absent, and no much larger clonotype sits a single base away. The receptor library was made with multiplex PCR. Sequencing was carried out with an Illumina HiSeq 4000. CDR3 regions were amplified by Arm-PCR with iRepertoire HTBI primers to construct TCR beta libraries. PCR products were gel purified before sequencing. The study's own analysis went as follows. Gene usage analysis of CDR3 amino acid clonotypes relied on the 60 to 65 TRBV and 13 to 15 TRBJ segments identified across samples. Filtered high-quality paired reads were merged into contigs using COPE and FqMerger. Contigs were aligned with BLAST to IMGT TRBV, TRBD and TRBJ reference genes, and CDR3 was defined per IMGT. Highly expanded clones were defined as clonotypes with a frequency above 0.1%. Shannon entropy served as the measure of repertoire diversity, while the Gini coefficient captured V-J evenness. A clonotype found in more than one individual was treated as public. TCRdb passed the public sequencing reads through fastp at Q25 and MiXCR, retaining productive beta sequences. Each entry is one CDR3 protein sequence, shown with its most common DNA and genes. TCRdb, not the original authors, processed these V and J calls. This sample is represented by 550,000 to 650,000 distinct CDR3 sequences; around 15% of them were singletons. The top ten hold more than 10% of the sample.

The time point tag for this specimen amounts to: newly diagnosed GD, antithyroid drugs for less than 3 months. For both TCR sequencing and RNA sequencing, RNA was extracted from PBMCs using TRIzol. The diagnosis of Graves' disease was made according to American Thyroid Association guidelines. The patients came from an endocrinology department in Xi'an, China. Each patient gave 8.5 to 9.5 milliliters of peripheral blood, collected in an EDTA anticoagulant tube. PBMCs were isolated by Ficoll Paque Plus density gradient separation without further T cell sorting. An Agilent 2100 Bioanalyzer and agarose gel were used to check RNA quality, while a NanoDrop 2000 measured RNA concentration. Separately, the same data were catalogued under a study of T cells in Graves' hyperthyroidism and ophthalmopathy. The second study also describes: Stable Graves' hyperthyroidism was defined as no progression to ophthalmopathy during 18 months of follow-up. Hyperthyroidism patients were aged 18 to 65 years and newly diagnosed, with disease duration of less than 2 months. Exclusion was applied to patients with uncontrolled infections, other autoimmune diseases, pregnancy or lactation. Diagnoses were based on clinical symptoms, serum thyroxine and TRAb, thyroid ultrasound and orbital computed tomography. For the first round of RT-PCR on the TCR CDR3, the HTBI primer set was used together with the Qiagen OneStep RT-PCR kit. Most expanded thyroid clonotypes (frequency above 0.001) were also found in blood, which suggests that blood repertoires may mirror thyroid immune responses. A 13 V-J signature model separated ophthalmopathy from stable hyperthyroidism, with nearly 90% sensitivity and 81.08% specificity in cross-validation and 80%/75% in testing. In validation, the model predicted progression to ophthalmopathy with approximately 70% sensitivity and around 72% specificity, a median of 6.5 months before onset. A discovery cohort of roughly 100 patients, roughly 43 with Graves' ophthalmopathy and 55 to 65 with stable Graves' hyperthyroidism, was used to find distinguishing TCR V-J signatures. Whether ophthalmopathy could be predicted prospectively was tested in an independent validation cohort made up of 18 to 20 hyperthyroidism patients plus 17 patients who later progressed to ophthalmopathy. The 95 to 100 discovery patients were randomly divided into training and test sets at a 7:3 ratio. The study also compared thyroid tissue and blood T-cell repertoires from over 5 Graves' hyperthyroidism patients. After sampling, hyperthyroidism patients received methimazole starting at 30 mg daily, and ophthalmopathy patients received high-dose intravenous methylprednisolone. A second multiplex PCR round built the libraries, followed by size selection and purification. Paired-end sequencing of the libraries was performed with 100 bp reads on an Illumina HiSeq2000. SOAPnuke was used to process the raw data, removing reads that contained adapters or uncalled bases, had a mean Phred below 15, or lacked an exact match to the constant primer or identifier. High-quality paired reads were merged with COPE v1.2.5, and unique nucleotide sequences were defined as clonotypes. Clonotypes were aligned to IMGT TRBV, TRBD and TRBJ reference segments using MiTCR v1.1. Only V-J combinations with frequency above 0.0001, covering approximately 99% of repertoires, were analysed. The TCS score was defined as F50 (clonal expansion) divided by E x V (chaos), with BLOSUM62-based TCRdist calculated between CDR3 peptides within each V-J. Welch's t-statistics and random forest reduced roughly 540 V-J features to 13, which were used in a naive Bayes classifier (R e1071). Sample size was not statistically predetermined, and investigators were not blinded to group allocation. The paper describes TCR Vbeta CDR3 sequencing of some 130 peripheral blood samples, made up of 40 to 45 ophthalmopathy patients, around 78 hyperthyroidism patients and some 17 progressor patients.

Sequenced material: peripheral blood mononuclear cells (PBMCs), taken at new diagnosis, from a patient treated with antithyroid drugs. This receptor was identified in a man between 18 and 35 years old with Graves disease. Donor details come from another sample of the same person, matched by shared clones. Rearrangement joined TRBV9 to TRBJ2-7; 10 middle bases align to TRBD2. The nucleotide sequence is TGTGCCAGCAGCGCTAGCGGGAGTAACGAGCAGTACTTC. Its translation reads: CASSASGSNEQYF.